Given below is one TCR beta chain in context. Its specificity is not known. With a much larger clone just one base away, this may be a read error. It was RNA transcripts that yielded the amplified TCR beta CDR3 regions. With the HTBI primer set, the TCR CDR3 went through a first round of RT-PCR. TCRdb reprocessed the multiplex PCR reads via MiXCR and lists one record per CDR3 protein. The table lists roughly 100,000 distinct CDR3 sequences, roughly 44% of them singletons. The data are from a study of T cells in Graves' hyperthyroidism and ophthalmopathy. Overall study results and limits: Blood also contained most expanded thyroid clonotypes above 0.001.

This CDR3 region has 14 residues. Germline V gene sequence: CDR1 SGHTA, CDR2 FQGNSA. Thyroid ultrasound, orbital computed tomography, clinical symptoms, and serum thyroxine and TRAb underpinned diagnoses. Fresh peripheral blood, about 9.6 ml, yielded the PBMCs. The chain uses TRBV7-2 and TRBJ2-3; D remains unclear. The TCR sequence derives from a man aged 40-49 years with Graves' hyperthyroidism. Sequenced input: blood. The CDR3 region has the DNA TGCGCCAGCAGCCAAGCCCTATCAGCAGATACGCGGTATTTT. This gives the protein CASSQALSADTRYF.